The TCR beta chain under discussion was sequenced for a study of CD8 T cell repertoires and HIV-1 epitope variants. Between the trimmed V and J ends, which lost 3 bases and 2 bases, there was a span of 29 bases. Germline CDR1 MDHEN, CDR2 SYDVKM. CDR3 size: 20 residues. This clone was detected a few times. Its matching antigen is unknown. TCRdb's copy holds only in-frame clones and misses some; the assay was immunoSEQ multiplex PCR. Among approximately 5,200 clones listed, around 63% were seen once. General study points: Nine TCR beta clonotypes were antigen-specific, over five apparently recognizing autologous or escape variants.

Sequenced sample: cultured CD8+ T cells derived from PBMCs. This TCR derives from a male donor with HIV. The chain couples TRBV28 to TRBJ2-7; D call uncertain. In nucleotides, the CDR3 is TGTGCCAGCAGTTTCCCCCCCCCTAGTCCCAATACACCTACCACCTACGAGCAGTACTTC. Its protein is CASSFPPPSPNTPTTYEQYF.